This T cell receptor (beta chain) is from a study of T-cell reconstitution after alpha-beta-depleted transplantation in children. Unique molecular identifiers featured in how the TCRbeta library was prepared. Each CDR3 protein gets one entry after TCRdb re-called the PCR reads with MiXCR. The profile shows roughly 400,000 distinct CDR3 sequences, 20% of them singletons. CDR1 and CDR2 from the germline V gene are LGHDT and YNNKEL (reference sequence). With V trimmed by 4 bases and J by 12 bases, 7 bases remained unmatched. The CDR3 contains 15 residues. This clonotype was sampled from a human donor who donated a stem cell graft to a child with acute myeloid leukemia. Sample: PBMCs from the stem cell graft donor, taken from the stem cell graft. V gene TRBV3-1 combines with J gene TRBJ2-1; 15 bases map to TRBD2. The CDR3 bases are TGTGCCAGCAGCCTGGGGACTAGCGGGAGGAGTTCGCAGTTCTTC. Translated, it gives CASSLGTSGRSSQFF.